Below are 20 T cell receptor beta chains sequenced from a single sample in a study of control samples from healthy donors and cancer patients. TCRdb keeps only in-frame clones here, not all; method: immunoSEQ multiplex PCR. The sample contains around 140,000 clones, more than 85% of which appear only once. The source material was blood. These receptors came from a young man in good health.

The V gene is TRBV5-4, the J gene TRBJ2-7, with D possibly TRBD2 on 5 matching bases. CDR1 and CDR2 (germline): SGHNT, YYREEE (reference sequence). The CDR3 covers 16 residues. V was cut by 2 bases and J by 7 bases, with 22 bases left in between. The CDR3 DNA follows: TGTGCCAGCAGCTTAGGCCTGGGGAGTCGAGGAGAGGAGCAGTACTTC. Its translation: CASSLGLGSRGEEQYF.

V usage is TRBV3-1 (or the pseudogene TRBV3-2) and J usage is TRBJ1-6; no definite D call. CDR3 size: 16 residues. V was cut by 1 base and J by 7 bases, with 14 bases left in between. Per germline, CDR1 LGHDT and CDR2 YNNKEL (reference sequence). The CDR3 here is CASSQAIGERNSPLHF. CDR3 coding DNA: TGTGCCAGCAGCCAAGCCATCGGGGAACGAAATTCACCCCTCCACTTT.

This chain connects TRBV10-2 to TRBJ1-2, with 7 bases fitting TRBD1. CDR1 is WSHSY, CDR2 SAAADI, per germline. CDR3 length: 14 residues. With 6 bases clipped from V and 6 bases from J, the junction kept 10 bases outside the gene matches. The CDR3 sequence is CASRYRQGKHGYTF. The CDR3 coding sequence is TGCGCCAGCAGGTATAGACAGGGTAAACATGGCTACACCTTC.

The chain is built from TRBV14 and TRBJ1-1; tentatively, D is TRBD1 (6 bases). The ends were cut back, 0 bases at V and 3 bases at J, with 14 bases in the middle. The length of the CDR3 is 16 residues. CDR1 SGHDN and CDR2 FVKESK come from the germline V gene. CDR3 protein: CASSQEVTEGDTEAFF. As DNA, the CDR3 is TGTGCCAGCAGCCAAGAGGTGACAGAGGGGGACACTGAAGCTTTCTTT. The variable domain in full, completed from reference TRBV14 and TRBJ1-1, reads EAGVTQFPSHSVIEKGQTVTLRCDPISGHDNLYWYRRVMGKEIKFLLHFVKESKQDESGMPNNRFLAERTGGTYSTLKVQPAELEDSGVYFCASSQEVTEGDTEAFFGQGTRLTVV.

The chain has TRBV27 and TRBJ2-7; possibly TRBD1 or TRBD2 for D (6 bases each). CDR3 size: 15 residues. Trimming pared 3 bases from V and 2 bases from J, leaving 14 bases between. Germline CDR1 MNHEY, CDR2 SMNVEV (reference sequence). The CDR3 sequence is CASSLGGTLTYEQYF. CDR3 DNA: TGTGCCAGCAGTTTGGGGGGCACCTTAACCTACGAGCAGTACTTC.

The chain is built from TRBV7-2 and TRBJ1-2; D is undetermined. Trimming stripped 5 bases from V and 1 base from J, with 8 bases between. The CDR3 consists of 13 residues. Germline loops: CDR1 SGHTA, CDR2 FQGNSA. This chain's CDR3 is CASSPPINYGYTF. The CDR3 coding sequence is TGTGCCAGCAGCCCTCCCATTAACTATGGCTACACCTTC.

The genes are TRBV6-5 and TRBJ1-6; possibly TRBD1 for D (6 bases). Germline CDR1 is MNHEY and CDR2 is SVGAGI. Trimming removed 6 bases from V and 7 bases from J, with 13 bases in between. The CDR3 has 14 residues. The CDR3 loop reads CASRGAGENSPLHF. CDR3 nucleotide sequence: TGTGCCAGCAGGGGGGCAGGGGAAAATTCACCCCTCCACTTT.

This sequence joins TRBV7-9 and TRBJ2-4, with D possibly matching TRBD1 (6 bases). Germline CDR1 is SEHNR and CDR2 is FQNEAQ (reference sequence). Trimming left V 4 bases short and J 0 bases short, with 7 bases between. This CDR3 contains 14 residues. CDR3 nucleotides: TGTGCCAGCAGCTCAGGGGAAGCCAAAAACATTCAGTACTTC. Residues: CASSSGEAKNIQYF.

J is TRBJ1-4 and V is TRBV23-1; D gene ambiguous. TRBV23-1 is annotated as an ORF whose role is uncertain. The CDR3 consists of 15 residues. V was pared by 0 bases and J by 3 bases, with 8 bases between. The CDR3 loop reads CASSQSARANEKLFF. DNA for the CDR3: TGCGCCAGCAGTCAATCGGCCAGAGCTAATGAAAAACTGTTTTTT.

The chain uses TRBV27 and TRBJ1-1; 8 bases are shared with TRBD1. Germline lookup yields CDR1 MNHEY and CDR2 SMNVEV (reference sequence). The length of the CDR3 is 15 residues. V was clipped by 5 bases and J by 4 bases; unmatched bases: 9. CDR3 in amino acids: CASSRATGVGTEAFF. For the CDR3, the DNA is TGTGCCAGCAGTCGAGCGACAGGGGTCGGCACTGAAGCTTTCTTT.

The chain joins TRBV28 to TRBJ2-2; D call uncertain. The germline CDR1 and CDR2 sequences are MDHEN and SYDVKM. CDR3 size: 14 residues. V gave up 3 bases and J gave up 2 bases, with 7 bases separating them. The CDR3 coding sequence is TGTGCCAGCAGTTTGAAACCAAACACCGGGGAGCTGTTTTTT. This encodes CASSLKPNTGELFF. Based on the CDR3 plus reference TRBV28 and TRBJ2-2, the full variable domain is DVKVTQSSRYLVKRTGEKVFLECVQDMDHENMFWYRQDPGLGLRLIYFSYDVKMKEKGDIPEGYSVSREKKERFSLILESASTNQTSMYLCASSLKPNTGELFFGEGSRLTVL.

This chain links TRBV27 with TRBJ1-1; D unclear. CDR3 length: 15 amino acids. Germline V CDR1 and CDR2: MNHEY, SMNVEV (reference sequence). Trimming shortened V by 0 bases and J by 3 bases, and 11 bases separated the two germline ends. The CDR3 DNA is TGTGCCAGCAGTTTATCGGCCGGATCGTACACTGAAGCTTTCTTT. Translation gives CASSLSAGSYTEAFF.

The chain uses TRBV7-8 and TRBJ2-2; D call uncertain. V was clipped by 5 bases and J by 3 bases, with 13 bases between them. Germline V gives CDR1 SGHVS, CDR2 FQNEAQ. The length of the CDR3 is 15 residues. The CDR3 DNA sequence: TGTGCCAGCAGCCCAAACCAATGGGACACCGGGGAGCTGTTTTTT. Protein sequence: CASSPNQWDTGELFF.

The chain is built from TRBV11-2 and TRBJ1-1; possible D gene TRBD1, 6 bases. Germline V gene lookup returns CDR1 SGHAT and CDR2 FQNNGV. The CDR3 sequence is 18 residues long. Trimming shortened V by 0 bases and J by 0 bases, and 17 bases separated the two germline ends. DNA of the CDR3: TGTGCCAGCAGCTTAGATCCCAGACAGGTCGGGATGAACACTGAAGCTTTCTTT. It is translated as CASSLDPRQVGMNTEAFF.

The chain joins TRBV3-1 (or the pseudogene TRBV3-2) to TRBJ2-7; D unclear. CDR1 LGHDT and CDR2 YNNKEL come from the germline V gene (reference sequence). The CDR3 runs to 13 residues. V was pared by 0 bases and J by 7 bases, with 10 bases between. CDR3 sequence (DNA): TGTGCCAGCAGCCAAGATATGGAAACGGAGCAGTACTTC. Translating gives CASSQDMETEQYF.

CDR3 sequence (DNA): TGTGCCAGCAGCCAAGAGGGATGGACCCTCTACGAGCAGTACTTC. Amino acids: CASSQEGWTLYEQYF. The V and J genes are TRBV3-1 (or the pseudogene TRBV3-2) and TRBJ2-7; no clear D gene. The CDR3 covers 15 residues. The V gene's germline CDR1 is LGHDT and CDR2 YNNKEL (reference sequence). The V gene lost 0 bases and the J gene lost 3 bases, with 12 bases spanning the gap.

V is TRBV5-4 and J is TRBJ1-1, with D hard to call. The length of the CDR3 is 16 residues. Germline assignment: CDR1 SGHNT and CDR2 YYREEE (reference sequence). Trimming cost V 0 bases and J 5 bases, with 17 bases left between them. The CDR3 spells CASSLGLFAGDTEAFF. In DNA, the CDR3 is TGTGCCAGCAGCTTGGGGCTTTTCGCGGGCGATACTGAAGCTTTCTTT.

This clone has more than one count but fewer than ten. V and J are TRBV7-2 and TRBJ2-1, with D hard to call. Looked up from germline, CDR1 is SGHTA and CDR2 is FQGNSA. Trimming stripped 5 bases from V and 10 bases from J, with 12 bases between. The CDR3 has 12 amino acids. The chain's CDR3 is CASSPALREQFF. CDR3 sequence (DNA): TGTGCCAGCAGCCCGGCGTTGAGAGAGCAGTTCTTC.

The rearrangement links TRBV6-5 to TRBJ1-6; D unclear. This CDR3 is 16 amino acids long. Trimming cost V 2 bases and J 8 bases, with 16 bases left between them. The V gene's germline CDR1 is MNHEY and CDR2 SVGAGI. CDR3 protein: CASSYIANRRDSPLHF. DNA of the CDR3: TGTGCCAGCAGTTACATAGCCAATCGGCGTGATTCACCCCTCCACTTT.

The V gene is TRBV2, the J gene TRBJ1-2, with D uncertain. This CDR3 contains 14 residues. Germline lookup yields CDR1 SNHLY and CDR2 FYNNEI. V was cut by 6 bases and J by 8 bases, with 19 bases left in between. The CDR3 reads CASRETRTLEGYTF. CDR3 in DNA: TGTGCCAGCAGGGAAACCCGGACTCTGGAGGGCTACACCTTC. The entire variable domain, with the rest obtained from reference TRBV2 and TRBJ1-2, is as follows: EPEVTQTPSHQVTQMGQEVILRCVPISNHLYFYWYRQILGQKVEFLVSFYNNEISEKSEIFDDQFSVERPDGSNFTLKIRSTKLEDSAMYFCASRETRTLEGYTFGSGTRLTVV.